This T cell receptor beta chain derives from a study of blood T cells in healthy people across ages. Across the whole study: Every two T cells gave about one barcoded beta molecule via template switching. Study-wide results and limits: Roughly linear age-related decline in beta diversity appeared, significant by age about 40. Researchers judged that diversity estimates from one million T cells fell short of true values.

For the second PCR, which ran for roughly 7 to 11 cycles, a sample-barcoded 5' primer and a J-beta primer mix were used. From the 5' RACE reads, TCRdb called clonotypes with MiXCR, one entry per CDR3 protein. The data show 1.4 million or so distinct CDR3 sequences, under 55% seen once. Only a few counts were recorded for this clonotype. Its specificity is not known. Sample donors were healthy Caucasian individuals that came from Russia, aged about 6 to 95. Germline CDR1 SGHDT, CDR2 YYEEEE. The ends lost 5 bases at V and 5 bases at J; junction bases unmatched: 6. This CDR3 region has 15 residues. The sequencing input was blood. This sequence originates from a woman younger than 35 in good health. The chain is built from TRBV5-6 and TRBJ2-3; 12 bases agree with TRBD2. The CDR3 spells CASSFSTSGGDTQYF. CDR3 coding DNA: TGTGCCAGCAGTTTCTCGACTAGCGGGGGAGATACGCAGTATTTT.